The rows below give T cell receptor beta chains drawn from one sample of a study of blood T cell repertoires in COVID-19. Libraries were prepared by immunoSEQ multiplex PCR; TCRdb keeps only in-frame clonotypes and omits some of them. The profile covers around 330,000 clones, with 90% appearing a single time and around 2.6% taken by the ten largest. Specimen: PBMCs or T cells enriched from blood (not recorded which). These receptors originate from a man aged 55 to 70 who had recovered from COVID-19. CDR3s include the opening cysteine and the closing phenylalanine or tryptophan. A D gene is named only where the DNA matches it firmly. A clone size is listed for some rows: how often the clone was seen (once, few, many), or a class if it is expanded.

J gene | D gene | clone size | V gene | CDR3 DNA | CDR3 protein
TRBJ1-2 | . | . | TRBV19 | TGTGCCAGTAGTTGGGGGGGTGACTATGGCTACACCTTC | CASSWGGDYGYTF
TRBJ1-1 | TRBD1 | . | TRBV7-3 | TGTGCCAGCAGCGAGCTCCGGGACAGAGAAGCTTTCTTT | CASSELRDREAFF
TRBJ1-1 | . | . | TRBV5-6 | TGTGCCAGCAGCTCAAGGTCCCGGGGGAACACTGAAGCTTTCTTT | CASSSRSRGNTEAFF
TRBJ2-5 | TRBD2 | . | TRBV4-1 | TGCGCCAGCAGCCAAGATTTTGGGGGGGTGATGGAGACCCAGTACTTC | CASSQDFGGVMETQYF
TRBJ2-1 | . | . | TRBV10-3 | TGTGCCATCAGTGCAACAGGGACGTTAACCAATGAGCAGTTCTTC | CAISATGTLTNEQFF
TRBJ2-7 | TRBD2 | . | TRBV9 | TGTGCCAGCAGCCCTCCCGCGGGACTAAACGAGCAGTACTTC | CASSPPAGLNEQYF
TRBJ1-5 | . | few | TRBV4-2 | TGTGCCAGCAGCCAAGCTCCAGTGGGCAATCAGCCCCAGCATTTT | CASSQAPVGNQPQHF
TRBJ2-1 | . | . | TRBV11-1 | TGTGCCAGCAGCTTAGTTCGGGCAGGGGTGCACAATGAGCAGTTCTTC | CASSLVRAGVHNEQFF
TRBJ1-5 | . | . | TRBV3-1/TRBV3-2 | TGTGCCAGCAGCCTCCCCCGCGGGCCCCAGCATTTT | CASSLPRGPQHF
TRBJ2-7 | . | . | TRBV7-9 | TGTGCCAGCAGCTCAACAGGACCCTACGAGCAGTACTTC | CASSSTGPYEQYF
TRBJ2-7 | . | . | TRBV21-1 | TGTGCCAGCAGCCAGGGACATGGGTCCTACGAGCAGTACTTC | CASSQGHGSYEQYF
TRBJ2-1 | . | . | TRBV7-2 | TGTGCCAGCAGCTTAATGGGGGCCCCCAAGAATGAGCAGTTCTTC | CASSLMGAPKNEQFF
TRBJ1-1 | TRBD1 | . | TRBV9 | TGTGCCAGCAGCGCGACCGGACAGGGCGAAGCTTTCTTT | CASSATGQGEAFF
TRBJ1-2 | TRBD1 | once | TRBV19 | TGTGCCAGTAGAACCCATGACAGGGCAGCTCATGGCTACACCTTC | CASRTHDRAAHGYTF
TRBJ2-1 | . | . | TRBV27 | TGTGCCAGCAGTTTCTACTCTGAGCAGTTCTTC | CASSFYSEQFF
TRBJ1-5 | TRBD1 | . | TRBV6-2/TRBV6-3 | TGTGCCAGCAGTTACGTTGGGACAGGGTGGATTCAGCCCCAGCATTTT | CASSYVGTGWIQPQHF
TRBJ1-4 | . | once | TRBV6-5 | TGTGCCAGCAGCGGGGACATTGGCAAACTGTTTTTT | CASSGDIGKLFF
TRBJ2-4 | . | . | TRBV3-1/TRBV3-2 | TGTGCCAGCAGCCAAGACCTCGGGAGTTATAACATTCAGTACTTC | CASSQDLGSYNIQYF
TRBJ1-4 | TRBD1 | . | TRBV5-6 | TGTGCCAGCAGCAGCCCAGGGGGATATAATGAAAAACTGTTTTTT | CASSSPGGYNEKLFF
TRBJ1-5 | . | . | TRBV28 | TGTGCCAGCAGCGCCAATCCGGGACACGTCAATCAGCCCCAGCATTTT | CASSANPGHVNQPQHF
TRBJ2-1 | TRBD1 | . | TRBV6-5 | TGTGCCGGCAACAGGGGACGAGGCAATGAGCAGTTCTTC | CAGNRGRGNEQFF
TRBJ2-6 | . | . | TRBV13 | TGTGCCAGCAGCCTACAGAGGGCCGGGGCCAACGTCCTGACTTTC | CASSLQRAGANVLTF
TRBJ2-7 | . | . | TRBV9 | TGTGCCAGCAGCGTAGGTGGGAGGTCCTACGAGCAGTACTTC | CASSVGGRSYEQYF
TRBJ2-7 | TRBD2 | . | TRBV12-5 | TGTGCTAGTGCCCCACTAGCGGGAGAGGGGGAGCAGTACTTC | CASAPLAGEGEQYF
TRBJ2-7 | TRBD1 | few | TRBV24-1 | TGTGCCACCAGTGAGGGACAGGGGGCGGTACACGAGCAGTACTTC | CATSEGQGAVHEQYF
TRBJ2-2 | TRBD2 | . | TRBV10-2 | TGCGCCAGCAGTGGTATCTCGGGGAGGGGCGGGGAGCTGTTTTTT | CASSGISGRGGELFF
TRBJ1-2 | . | . | TRBV7-2 | TGTGCCAGCAGCTTAGATTCCGGGGGGGCTAACTATGGCTACACCTTC | CASSLDSGGANYGYTF
TRBJ1-1 | TRBD1 | . | TRBV5-4 | TGTGCCAGCAGCAAGGGGGCGGAGGACACTGAAGCTTTCTTT | CASSKGAEDTEAFF
TRBJ2-1 | TRBD2 | once | TRBV6-1 | TGTGCCAGCAGTGTCGGGGGGGGGAGGTCCTACAATGAGCAGTTCTTC | CASSVGGGRSYNEQFF
TRBJ1-4 | . | . | TRBV25-1 | TGTGCCAGCAGTCTGATCGGGTCCGGGGATGAAAAACTGTTTTTT | CASSLIGSGDEKLFF
TRBJ1-3 | . | . | TRBV3-1/TRBV3-2 | TGTGCCAGCAGCCAAGGCACAGGGCGCACCATATATTTT | CASSQGTGRTIYF
TRBJ2-1 | . | . | TRBV2 | TGTGCCAGCAGTGTTATTGAGCAGTTCTTC | CASSVIEQFF
TRBJ2-7 | . | . | TRBV7-2 | TGTGCCAGCAGCAGAACAGGGAACCTATACGAGCAGTACTTC | CASSRTGNLYEQYF
TRBJ1-2 | TRBD1 | . | TRBV6-5 | TGTGCCAGCAGGCGGGACAGGGAAACTAACTATGGCTACACCTTC | CASRRDRETNYGYTF
TRBJ2-2 | . | . | TRBV10-1 | TGCGCCAGCAGTGATGCGGGGACCGGGGAGCTGTTTTTT | CASSDAGTGELFF
TRBJ1-1 | . | . | TRBV30 | TGTGCCTGGAAATTGAGTAGATCCGCTGAAGCTTTCTTT | CAWKLSRSAEAFF
TRBJ2-3 | TRBD2 | once | TRBV11-3 | TGTGCCAGCAGCGCCCGGACTAGCGGGAGTTTCCAAGATACGCAGTATTTT | CASSARTSGSFQDTQYF
TRBJ1-2 | TRBD1 | . | TRBV4-1 | TGCGCCAGCAGCAATGGCGACAGGGGTGAATATGGCTACACCTTC | CASSNGDRGEYGYTF
TRBJ1-5 | . | . | TRBV10-2 | TGCGCCAGCAGTCTCTATAGCAATCAGCCCCAGCATTTT | CASSLYSNQPQHF
TRBJ2-1 | . | . | TRBV29-1 | TGCAGCGCGGATTGGGGCCGAAGCTCCTACAATGAGCAGTTCTTC | CSADWGRSSYNEQFF
TRBJ1-3 | . | once | TRBV18 | TGTGCCAGCTCACCCTTCGGGAACTCTGGAAACACCATATATTTT | CASSPFGNSGNTIYF
TRBJ2-7 | . | . | TRBV7-9 | TGTGCCAGCAGCTTAATATACGAGCAGTACTTC | CASSLIYEQYF
TRBJ1-4 | TRBD1 | . | TRBV19 | TGTGCCAGTAGTCGACAGGGGGGTGAAAAACTGTTTTTT | CASSRQGGEKLFF
TRBJ1-1 | . | . | TRBV30 | TGTGCCTGGAGTGTACCACGGGGGGGTTCGGGCACTGAAGCTTTCTTT | CAWSVPRGGSGTEAFF
TRBJ1-1 | TRBD1 | . | TRBV29-1 | TGCAGCGTCACAGGGGTATACACTGAAGCTTTCTTT | CSVTGVYTEAFF
TRBJ2-1 | TRBD2 | . | TRBV9 | TGTGCCAGCAGCGTAGCTGGACTAGCGGGCTATCACAATGAGCAGTTCTTC | CASSVAGLAGYHNEQFF
TRBJ2-7 | . | . | TRBV7-9 | TGTGCCAGCAGCCTTAATCTGGACTACTCCCCGAGCTACGAGCAGTACTTC | CASSLNLDYSPSYEQYF
TRBJ1-4 | TRBD1 | . | TRBV5-1 | TGCGCCAGCAGCTTGGGAATCGGGACAGGGGATTTATTCGGCCGTTCTGGTTATGAAAAACTGTTTTTT | CASSLGIGTGDLFGRSGYEKLFF
TRBJ1-1 | . | . | TRBV5-6 | TGTGCCAGCAGCTTGCTTCTGGGGGCGCGTTTGGTAGTGGTGGCTTTCTTT | CASSLLLGARLVVVAFF